This T cell receptor (beta chain) was sequenced in a study of cytomegalovirus exposure and HLA in healthy donors. Findings and limits, study-wide: Confirmation was obtained in vitro that a few CMV-associated chains are specific for CMV antigens. That first-cohort TCR clusters tended to co-occur in the roughly 110 validation repertoires was found in a later analysis. TCR sequences were mostly rare, though some public TCRs occurred in many donors.

Comments on this clone: Its target is unknown.

The table came from immunoSEQ multiplex PCR; TCRdb's copy has only in-frame clones and leaves some out. There are tens of thousands of clones in the sample; around 96% occur only once, and approximately 0.95% lies in the top ten. This CDR3 is built from 15 residues. Trimming cost V 2 bases and J 6 bases, with 15 bases left between them. Germline CDR1 is KGHSH and CDR2 is LQKENI. The chain has TRBV18 and TRBJ2-3; the D gene is possibly TRBD2 (6 bases). The clonotype comes from a man between 18 and 29 years old in good health and CMV-seronegative. Sequenced material: PBMCs. CDR3 coding DNA: TGTGCCAGCTCACCAAAGGGCGGGATGGTTGATACGCAGTATTTT. Protein sequence: CASSPKGGMVDTQYF.